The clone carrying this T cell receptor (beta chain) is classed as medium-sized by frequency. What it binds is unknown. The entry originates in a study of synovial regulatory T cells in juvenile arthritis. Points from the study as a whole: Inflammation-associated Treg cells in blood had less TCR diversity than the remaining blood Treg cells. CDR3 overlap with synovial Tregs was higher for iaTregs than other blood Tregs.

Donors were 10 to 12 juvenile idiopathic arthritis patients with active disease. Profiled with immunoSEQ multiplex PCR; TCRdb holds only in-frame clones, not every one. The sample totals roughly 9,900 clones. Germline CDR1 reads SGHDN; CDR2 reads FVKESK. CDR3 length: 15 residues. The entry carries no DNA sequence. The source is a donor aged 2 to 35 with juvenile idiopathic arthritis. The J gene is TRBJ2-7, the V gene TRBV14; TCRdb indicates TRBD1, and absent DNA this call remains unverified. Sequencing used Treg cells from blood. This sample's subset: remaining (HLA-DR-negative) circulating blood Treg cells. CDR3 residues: CASSQDSRVTYEQYF.